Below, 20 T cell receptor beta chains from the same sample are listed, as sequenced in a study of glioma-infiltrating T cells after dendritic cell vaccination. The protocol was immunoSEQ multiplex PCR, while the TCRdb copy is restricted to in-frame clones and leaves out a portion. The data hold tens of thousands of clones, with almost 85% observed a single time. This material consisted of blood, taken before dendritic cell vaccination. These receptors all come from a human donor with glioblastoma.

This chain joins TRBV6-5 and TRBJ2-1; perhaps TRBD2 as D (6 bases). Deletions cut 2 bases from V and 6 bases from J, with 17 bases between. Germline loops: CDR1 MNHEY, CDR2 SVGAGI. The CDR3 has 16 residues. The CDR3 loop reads CASSYEGLGLSNEQFF. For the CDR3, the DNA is TGTGCCAGCAGTTACGAGGGACTCGGGTTGAGCAATGAGCAGTTCTTC.

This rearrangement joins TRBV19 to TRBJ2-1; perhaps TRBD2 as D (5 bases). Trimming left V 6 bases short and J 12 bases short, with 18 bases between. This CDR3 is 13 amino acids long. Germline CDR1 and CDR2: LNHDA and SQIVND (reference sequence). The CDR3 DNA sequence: TGTGCCAGTAGCACGTCAGGAGGTCGGGGGCAGTTCTTC. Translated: CASSTSGGRGQFF. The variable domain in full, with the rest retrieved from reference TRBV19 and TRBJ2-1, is DGGITQSPKYLFRKEGQNVTLSCEQNLNHDAMYWYRQDPGQGLRLIYYSQIVNDFQKGDIAEGYSVSREKKESFPLTVTSAQKNPTAFYLCASSTSGGRGQFFGPGTRLTVL.

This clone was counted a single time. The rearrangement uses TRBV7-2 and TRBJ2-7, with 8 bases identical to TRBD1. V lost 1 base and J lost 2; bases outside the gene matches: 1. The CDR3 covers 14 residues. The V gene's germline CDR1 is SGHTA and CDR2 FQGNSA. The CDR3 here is CASSLEQGAYEQYF. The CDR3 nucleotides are TGTGCCAGCAGCTTAGAACAGGGGGCCTACGAGCAGTACTTC.

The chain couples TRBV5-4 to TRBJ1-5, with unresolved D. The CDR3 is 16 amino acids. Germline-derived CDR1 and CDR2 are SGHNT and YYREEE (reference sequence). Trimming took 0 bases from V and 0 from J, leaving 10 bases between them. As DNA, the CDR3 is TGTGCCAGCAGCTTGGGGCCGAGGAATAGCAATCAGCCCCAGCATTTT. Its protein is CASSLGPRNSNQPQHF.

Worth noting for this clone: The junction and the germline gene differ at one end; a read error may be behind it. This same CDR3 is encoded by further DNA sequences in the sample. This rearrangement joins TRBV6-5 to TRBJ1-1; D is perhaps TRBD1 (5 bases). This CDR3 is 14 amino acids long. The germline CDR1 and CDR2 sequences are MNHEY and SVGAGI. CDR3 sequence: CASSGRGVNTEAFF. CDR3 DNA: TGTGCCAGCAGTGGCCGGGGGGTGAACACTGAAGCCTTCTTT.

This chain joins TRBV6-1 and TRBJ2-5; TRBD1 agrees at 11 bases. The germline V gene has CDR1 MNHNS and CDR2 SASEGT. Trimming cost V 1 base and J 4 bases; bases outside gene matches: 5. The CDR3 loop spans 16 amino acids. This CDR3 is CASSEDRTGGRETQYF. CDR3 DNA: TGTGCCAGCAGTGAAGATCGGACAGGGGGCCGAGAGACCCAGTACTTC.

The CDR3 protein is CASSASTGRITEAFF. In nucleotides, the CDR3 is TGTGCCAGCAGTGCCTCGACAGGGCGGATCACTGAAGCTTTCTTT. The rearrangement joins TRBV25-1 to TRBJ1-1, with 7 bases lining up with TRBD1. V was pared by 4 bases and J by 4 bases, with 9 bases of the junction left unmatched. The V gene's germline CDR1 is MGHDK and CDR2 SYGVNS. The CDR3 totals 15 residues.

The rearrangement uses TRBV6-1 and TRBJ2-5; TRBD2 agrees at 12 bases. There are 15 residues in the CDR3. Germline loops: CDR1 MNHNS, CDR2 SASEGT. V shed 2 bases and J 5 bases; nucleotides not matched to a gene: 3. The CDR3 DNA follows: TGTGCCAGCAGTGAACTAGCGGGAGGGCCTGAGACCCAGTACTTC. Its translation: CASSELAGGPETQYF.

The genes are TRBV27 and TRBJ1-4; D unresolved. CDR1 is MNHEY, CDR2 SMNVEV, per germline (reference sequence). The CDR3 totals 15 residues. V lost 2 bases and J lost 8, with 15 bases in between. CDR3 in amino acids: CASSLTGGVEEKLFF. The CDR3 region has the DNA TGTGCCAGCAGTTTAACTGGCGGGGTGGAAGAAAAACTGTTTTTT.

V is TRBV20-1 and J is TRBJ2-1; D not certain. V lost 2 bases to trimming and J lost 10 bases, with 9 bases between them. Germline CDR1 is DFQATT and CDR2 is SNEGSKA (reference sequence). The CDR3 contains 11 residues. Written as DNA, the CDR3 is TGCAGTGCTAGACTTCTTCTGGAGCAGTTCTTC. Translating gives CSARLLLEQFF.

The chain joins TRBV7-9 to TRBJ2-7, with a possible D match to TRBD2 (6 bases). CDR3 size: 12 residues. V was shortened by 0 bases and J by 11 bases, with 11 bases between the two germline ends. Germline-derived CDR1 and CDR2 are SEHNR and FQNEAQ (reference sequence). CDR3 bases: TGTGCCAGCAGCTTAGCGGCCGGCGGGGAGTACGTC. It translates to CASSLAAGGEYV.

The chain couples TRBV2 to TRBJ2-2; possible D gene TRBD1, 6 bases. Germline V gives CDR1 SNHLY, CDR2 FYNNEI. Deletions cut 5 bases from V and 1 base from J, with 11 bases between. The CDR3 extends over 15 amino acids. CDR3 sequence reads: CASSTTGLNTGELFF. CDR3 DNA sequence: TGTGCCAGCAGTACTACAGGGCTGAACACCGGGGAGCTGTTTTTT.

Here the CDR3 reads CASSLDTSGRAGDTQYF. CDR3 nucleotide sequence: TGCGCCAGCAGCTTGGATACTAGCGGGAGGGCCGGTGATACGCAGTATTTT. This sequence joins TRBV5-1 and TRBJ2-3; TRBD2 agrees at 13 bases. Losses at the gene ends were 0 bases for V and 6 bases for J; bases not matched to a gene: 7. This CDR3 contains 17 residues. Germline-derived CDR1 and CDR2 are SGHRS and YFSETQ.

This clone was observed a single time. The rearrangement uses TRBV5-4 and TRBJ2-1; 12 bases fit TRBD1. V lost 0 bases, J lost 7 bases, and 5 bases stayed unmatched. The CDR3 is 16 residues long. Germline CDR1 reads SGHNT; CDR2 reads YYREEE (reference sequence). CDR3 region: CASSLGDRGRKNEQFF. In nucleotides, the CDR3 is TGTGCCAGCAGCTTGGGGGACAGGGGGCGAAAGAATGAGCAGTTCTTC.

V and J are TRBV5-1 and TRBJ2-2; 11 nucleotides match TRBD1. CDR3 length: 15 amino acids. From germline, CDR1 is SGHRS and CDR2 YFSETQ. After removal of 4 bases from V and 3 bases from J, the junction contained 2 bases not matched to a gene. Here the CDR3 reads CASSRDRGDTGELFF. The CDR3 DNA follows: TGCGCCAGCAGCAGGGACAGGGGGGACACCGGGGAGCTGTTTTTT.

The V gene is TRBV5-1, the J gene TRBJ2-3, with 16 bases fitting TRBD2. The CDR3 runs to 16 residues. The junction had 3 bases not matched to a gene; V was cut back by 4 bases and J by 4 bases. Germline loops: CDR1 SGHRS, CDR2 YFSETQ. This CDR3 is CASSLGLAGGADTQYF. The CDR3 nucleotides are TGCGCCAGCAGCCTGGGACTAGCGGGAGGGGCAGATACGCAGTATTTT.

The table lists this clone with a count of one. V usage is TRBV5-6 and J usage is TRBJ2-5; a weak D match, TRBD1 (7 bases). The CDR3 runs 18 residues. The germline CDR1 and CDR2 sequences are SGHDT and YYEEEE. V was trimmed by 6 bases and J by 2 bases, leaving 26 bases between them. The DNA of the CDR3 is TGTGCCAGCAAGACTCGGAGGGGAATGGGGACAGCTCAAGAGACCCAGTACTTC. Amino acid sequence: CASKTRRGMGTAQETQYF.

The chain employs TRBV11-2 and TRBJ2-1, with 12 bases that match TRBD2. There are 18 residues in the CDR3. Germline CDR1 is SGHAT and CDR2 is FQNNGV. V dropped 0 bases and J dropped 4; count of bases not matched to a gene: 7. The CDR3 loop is CASSLDRASGRVYNEQFF. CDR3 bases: TGTGCCAGCAGCTTAGATAGGGCTAGCGGGAGGGTATACAATGAGCAGTTCTTC.

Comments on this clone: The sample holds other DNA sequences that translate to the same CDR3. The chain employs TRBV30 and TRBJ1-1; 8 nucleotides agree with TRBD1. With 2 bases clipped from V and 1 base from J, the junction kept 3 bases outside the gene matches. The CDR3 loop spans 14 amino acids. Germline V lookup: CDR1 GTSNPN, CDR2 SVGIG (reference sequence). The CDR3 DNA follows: TGTGCCTGGAGTCCTGACAGGGGGAACACTGAAGCTTTCTTT. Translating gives CAWSPDRGNTEAFF.

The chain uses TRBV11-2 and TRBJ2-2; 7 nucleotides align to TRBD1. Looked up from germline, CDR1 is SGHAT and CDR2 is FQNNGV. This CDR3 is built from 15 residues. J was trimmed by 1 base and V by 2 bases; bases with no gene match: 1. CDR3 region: CASSLRGLNTGELFF. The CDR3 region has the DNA TGTGCCAGCAGCTTAAGGGGGCTGAACACCGGGGAGCTGTTTTTT. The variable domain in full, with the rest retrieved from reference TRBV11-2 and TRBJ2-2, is EAGVAQSPRYKIIEKRQSVAFWCNPISGHATLYWYQQILGQGPKLLIQFQNNGVVDDSQLPKDRFSAERLKGVDSTLKIQPAKLEDSAVYLCASSLRGLNTGELFFGEGSRLTVL.